This T cell receptor (beta chain) was observed in a study of cytomegalovirus exposure and HLA in healthy donors. TCRdb's copy holds only in-frame clones and misses some; the assay was immunoSEQ multiplex PCR. The table records 80,000 to 95,000 clones, about 96% of them present only once. The donors belonged to the approximately 120-subject validation cohort, separate from the roughly 650-subject first cohort. On this clone itself: Antigen unknown.

Study-level results: One later analysis, an examination of the roughly 130 validation repertoires, found that first-cohort TCR clusters tended to co-occur in them.

This CDR3 spans 17 amino acids. Germline V CDR1 and CDR2: WNHNN, SYGVQD (reference sequence). The V end lost 5 bases, the J end lost 6 bases, and 25 bases lay between the germline ends. The sequence was collected from a young woman in good health and CMV-seronegative. The sample taken for sequencing was PBMCs. The chain employs TRBV10-1 and TRBJ1-1; a possible D gene is TRBD1 (6 bases). The CDR3 coding sequence is TGCGCCAGCAGTCCCGGGGGGGCATACGAGACGGCCCCTGAAGCTTTCTTT. Its protein product is CASSPGGAYETAPEAFF.